One and the same sample provided the 6 T cell receptor beta chains below, sequenced in a study of OX40 agonist ivuxolimab in advanced cancers. The repertoire was sequenced with immunoSEQ multiplex PCR; TCRdb's copy has only in-frame clones and lacks some. Of about 68,000 clones in the sample, 90% to 95% were seen once. The input for sequencing was CD4+ or CD8+ T cells sorted from blood, taken in a trial of the OX40 agonist ivuxolimab. Source of these receptors: an adult with an advanced solid tumor such as melanoma, head and neck, liver or kidney cancer.

The gene calls are TRBV15 and TRBJ2-1, with 9 bases that match TRBD2. CDR1 and CDR2 from the germline V gene are LNHNV and YYDKDF (reference sequence). With V trimmed by 5 bases and J by 4 bases, 6 bases remained unmatched. The CDR3 consists of 15 residues. CDR3 bases: TGTGCCACCAGCGGCGGGGGGGGGTTTTACAATGAGCAGTTCTTC. It translates to CATSGGGGFYNEQFF.

Turning to this clone: In the same sample, other DNA sequences code for this CDR3. The chain couples TRBV29-1 to TRBJ2-3, with 9 bases identical to TRBD2. V was clipped by 5 bases and J by 3 bases; unmatched bases: 6. Germline-derived CDR1 and CDR2 are SQVTM and ANQGSEA. The CDR3 consists of 14 residues. The CDR3 region has the DNA TGCAGCGTTCTCAGACTAGCGGTAACAGATACGCAGTATTTT. It codes for CSVLRLAVTDTQYF.

The chain recombines TRBV25-1 with TRBJ2-1; D possibly matches TRBD1 or TRBD2 (6 bases each). The germline gives CDR1 MGHDK, CDR2 SYGVNS. Between the trimmed V and J ends, which lost 2 bases and 5 bases, there was a span of 13 bases. The CDR3 is 15 amino acids. The CDR3 loop reads CASSEPTGADNEQFF. The CDR3 DNA reads TGTGCCAGCAGTGAACCGACGGGGGCCGACAATGAGCAGTTCTTC.

The rearrangement links TRBV19 to TRBJ1-5; tentative D call: TRBD1 (6 bases). CDR1 and CDR2 (germline): LNHDA, SQIVND (reference sequence). The CDR3 consists of 15 residues. V lost 10 bases and J lost 4, with 20 bases in between. CDR3: CAISRVGGANQPQHF. CDR3 sequence (DNA): TGTGCCATCTCGAGGGTAGGGGGGGCAAATCAGCCCCAGCATTTT.

In its sample, this clone was seen a few times. The chain has TRBV5-1 and TRBJ2-2; 10 bases agree with TRBD2. Trimming cost V 2 bases and J 2 bases; bases outside gene matches: 3. CDR1 SGHRS and CDR2 YFSETQ come from the germline V gene. There are 16 residues in the CDR3. The CDR3 DNA is TGCGCCAGCAGCTTCAGGACTAGCGGAAACACCGGGGAGCTGTTTTTT. Residues: CASSFRTSGNTGELFF.

The CDR3 DNA follows: TGTGCCAGCAGTTTAAAGGGTGGGGCTGGAAACACCATATATTTT. This translates into CASSLKGGAGNTIYF. This chain connects TRBV27 to TRBJ1-3; D remains unclear. CDR1 and CDR2 (germline): MNHEY, SMNVEV (reference sequence). Between the trimmed V and J ends, which lost 2 bases and 2 bases, there was a span of 10 bases. The CDR3 contains 15 residues.